The T cell receptor (beta chain) under discussion was sequenced for a study of shared clonotypes between healthy human individuals. The study's findings and limits: Only blood was sampled; tissue repertoires likely differ. Memory subsets had estimated richness that was generally smaller than that of naive subsets. Few donors limited the genetic and exposure-history diversity represented. Unshared clonotypes carried lower generation probabilities than those common to all four donors.

On this clone itself: Its antigen is still unknown.

The CDR3 loop spans 15 amino acids. Germline-derived CDR1 and CDR2 are MNHEY and SVGAGI. The ends lost 2 bases at V and 6 bases at J; junction bases unmatched: 7. Using immunoSEQ multiplex PCR, the repertoire was profiled, and TCRdb retains in-frame clones only, with some absent. The repertoire holds approximately 2.1 million clones, with approximately 93% as singletons. This clonotype was sampled from a man aged 18 to 29 in good health. Some clones in this sample may be carry-over from other donors' samples. The chain is built from TRBV6-5 and TRBJ2-1; 7 bases fit TRBD2. Sequencing was done on a sample of naive CD4+ T cells from PBMCs. Subset specified: CD45RA+ positively selected. The CDR3 spells CASSYGRGRGNEQFF. DNA of the CDR3: TGTGCCAGCAGTTACGGGCGCGGGAGAGGCAATGAGCAGTTCTTC.